This TCR beta chain derives from a study of tumor-infiltrating lymphocytes in localized non-small cell lung cancer. TCRdb's copy holds only in-frame clones and misses some; the assay was immunoSEQ multiplex PCR. The repertoire consists of 20,000 or so clones, with over 60% occurring once and the leading ten covering 6.3%. Germline CDR1 is SGHNT and CDR2 is YYREEE (reference sequence). The CDR3 spans 14 residues. After removal of 2 bases from V and 3 bases from J, the junction contained 4 bases not matched to a gene. The clonotype was recovered from a human donor with non-small cell lung cancer. The chain is built from TRBV5-4 and TRBJ1-1, with 7 bases that match TRBD1. What was sequenced was lung tumor tissue. CDR3: CASSFGRGDTEAFF. The DNA of the CDR3 is TGTGCCAGCAGCTTTGGCAGGGGGGACACTGAAGCTTTCTTT.